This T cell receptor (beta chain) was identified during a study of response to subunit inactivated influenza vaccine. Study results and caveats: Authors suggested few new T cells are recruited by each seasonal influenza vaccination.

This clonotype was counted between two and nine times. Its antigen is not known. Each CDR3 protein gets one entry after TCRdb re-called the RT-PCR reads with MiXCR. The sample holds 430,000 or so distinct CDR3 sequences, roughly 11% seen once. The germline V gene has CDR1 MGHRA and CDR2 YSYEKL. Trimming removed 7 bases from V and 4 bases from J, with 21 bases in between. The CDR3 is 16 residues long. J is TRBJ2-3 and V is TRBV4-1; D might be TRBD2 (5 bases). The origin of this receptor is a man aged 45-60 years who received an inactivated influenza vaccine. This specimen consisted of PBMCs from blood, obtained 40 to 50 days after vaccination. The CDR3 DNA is TGCGCCAGCACCTGGGCGGACTCCCCGGGCCCAGATACGCAGTATTTT. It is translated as CASTWADSPGPDTQYF.